One sample yielded the 18 T cell receptor beta chains listed below, sequenced in a study of blood T cell repertoires in COVID-19 (TCRdb year 2020). The library came from the immunoSEQ multiplex PCR assay. TCRdb holds this immuneACCESS table with in-frame rearrangements only. Some clones are missing; in checked studies, unresolved V genes explain under half, and the rest has no known cause. This sample comprises approximately 180,000 clones, roughly 88% of them detected only once. The biggest ten clones account for around 3% of the sample. Specimen: peripheral blood. The receptors derive from a man aged 55 to 70 with acute or convalescent COVID-19.

The chain links TRBV7-9 to TRBJ1-1; D not resolved. CDR1 and CDR2 from the germline V gene are SEHNR and FQNEAQ (reference sequence). The ends were cut back, 5 bases at V and 1 base at J, with 14 bases in the middle. CDR3 length: 15 amino acids. The CDR3, as DNA: TGTGCCAGCAGCCGAGTGAGGGTAGGGAACACTGAAGCTTTCTTT. Its protein product is CASSRVRVGNTEAFF.

The genes are TRBV5-1 and TRBJ2-1; TRBD1 matches at 9 bases. V lost 7 bases and J lost 8; bases outside the gene matches: 13. This CDR3 spans 15 amino acids. Germline V gives CDR1 SGHRS, CDR2 YFSETQ. CDR3 sequence reads: CASAEPGQGFDEQFF. The CDR3 DNA sequence: TGCGCCAGCGCAGAACCGGGACAGGGTTTCGATGAGCAGTTCTTC.

The sample holds many counts of this clone. This chain joins TRBV11-2 and TRBJ2-1; D gene ambiguous. Trimming removed 1 base from V and 3 bases from J, with 10 bases in between. This CDR3 spans 15 amino acids. CDR1 is SGHAT and CDR2 is FQNNGV in the germline V gene. Here the CDR3 DNA reads TGTGCCAGCAGCTTAGGTAGCTCCTTCTACAATGAGCAGTTCTTC. Residues: CASSLGSSFYNEQFF.

The chain carries TRBV6-6 and TRBJ2-1, with 8 bases fitting TRBD2. J gave up 5 bases and V 0 bases, and 6 bases lay outside the gene matches. This CDR3 is built from 16 residues. Per germline, CDR1 MNHNY and CDR2 SVGAGI (reference sequence). The CDR3 sequence is CASSYSSWTSNNEQFF. The CDR3 DNA reads as TGTGCCAGCAGTTACTCTAGTTGGACTAGCAACAATGAGCAGTTCTTC.

The V and J genes are TRBV6-5 and TRBJ1-1; 7 positions match TRBD1. CDR1 is MNHEY and CDR2 is SVGAGI in the germline V gene. The trim removed 6 bases at V and 1 base at J, leaving 5 bases unmatched. The CDR3 runs 14 residues. The CDR3 coding sequence is TGTGCCAGCAGCCGGGACAGCGAGAACACTGAAGCTTTCTTT. This gives the protein CASSRDSENTEAFF.

The chain recombines TRBV2 with TRBJ2-3; 11 bases agree with TRBD2. The CDR3 spans 15 residues. CDR1 is SNHLY, CDR2 FYNNEI, per germline. Trimming took 6 bases from V and 0 from J; bases not matched to a gene: 2. CDR3 sequence: CASRRTSGSTDTQYF. The CDR3 nucleotides are TGTGCCAGCAGGAGGACTAGCGGGAGCACAGATACGCAGTATTTT.

The chain uses TRBV6-5 and TRBJ1-4; 9 positions agree with TRBD1. CDR3 length: 13 residues. V dropped 6 bases and J dropped 7; count of bases not matched to a gene: 3. Germline assignment: CDR1 MNHEY and CDR2 SVGAGI. CDR3 sequence reads: CASRGDRAEKLFF. Written as DNA, the CDR3 is TGTGCCAGCAGGGGGGACAGGGCTGAAAAACTGTTTTTT.

The V gene is TRBV2, the J gene TRBJ1-2, with 10 bases lining up with TRBD1. Germline CDR1 is SNHLY and CDR2 is FYNNEI. This CDR3 has 16 residues. J was trimmed by 1 base and V by 3 bases; bases with no gene match: 5. The CDR3: CASSEGQGRSNYGYTF. CDR3 in DNA: TGTGCCAGCAGTGAGGGACAGGGGCGGAGTAACTATGGCTACACCTTC.

The CDR3 DNA reads TGTGCCAGCAGTTTACTCGGGACAGGGGCCTATAATTCACCCCTCCACTTT. Its translation: CASSLLGTGAYNSPLHF. J is TRBJ1-6 and V is TRBV28; 10 positions match TRBD1. The CDR3 has 17 amino acids. The germline CDR1 and CDR2 sequences are MDHEN and SYDVKM. The trim removed 2 bases at V and 2 bases at J, leaving 3 bases unmatched. Supplemented by reference TRBV28 and TRBJ1-6, the full variable domain reads DVKVTQSSRYLVKRTGEKVFLECVQDMDHENMFWYRQDPGLGLRLIYFSYDVKMKEKGDIPEGYSVSREKKERFSLILESASTNQTSMYLCASSLLGTGAYNSPLHFGNGTRLTVT.

The V gene is TRBV27, the J gene TRBJ2-2; 14 bases are a match to TRBD2. Trimming took 5 bases from V and 4 from J; bases not matched to a gene: 12. Germline CDR1 is MNHEY and CDR2 is SMNVEV (reference sequence). This CDR3 contains 19 residues. The CDR3 loop is CASSPTGLAGVTGTGELFF. The CDR3 nucleotides are TGTGCCAGCAGTCCGACGGGACTAGCGGGAGTTACCGGCACCGGGGAGCTGTTTTTT.

The V and J genes are TRBV5-1 and TRBJ1-2; TRBD1 is a possible D gene (5 bases). The CDR3 length is 13 residues. Germline V gene sequence: CDR1 SGHRS, CDR2 YFSETQ. V was pared by 4 bases and J by 0 bases, with 7 bases between. The CDR3 region is CASSPTANYGYTF. DNA for the CDR3: TGCGCCAGCAGCCCGACAGCTAACTATGGCTACACCTTC.

The J gene is TRBJ2-5, the V gene TRBV9; D is ambiguous. V was pared by 1 base and J by 0 bases, with 4 bases between. CDR3 length equals 13 residues. Germline V lookup: CDR1 SGDLS, CDR2 YYNGEE. The DNA of the CDR3 is TGTGCCAGCAGCGTATCGTACCAAGAGACCCAGTACTTC. Its protein product is CASSVSYQETQYF.

This chain uses TRBV24-1 with TRBJ2-5; 10 bases agree with TRBD1. The trim removed 4 bases at V and 4 bases at J, leaving 17 bases unmatched. This CDR3 is 19 amino acids long. Germline CDR1 and CDR2: KGHDR and SFDVKD. This CDR3 is CATSDPDPGQGCLGETQYF. The CDR3 DNA follows: TGTGCCACCAGTGACCCGGATCCGGGACAGGGGTGTCTTGGAGAGACCCAGTACTTC.

This sequence joins TRBV2 and TRBJ1-5; D is possibly TRBD1 (6 bases). This CDR3 contains 13 residues. Germline CDR1 is SNHLY and CDR2 is FYNNEI. V was shortened by 7 bases and J by 1 base, with 8 bases between the two germline ends. The CDR3 nucleotides read TGTGCCAGCAATAGGGGGAGCAATCAGCCCCAGCATTTT. It specifies CASNRGSNQPQHF.

This sequence joins TRBV6-6 and TRBJ2-3; D might be TRBD1 (8 bases). The CDR3 is 13 amino acids. The germline V gene has CDR1 MNHNY and CDR2 SVGAGI (reference sequence). V dropped 2 bases and J dropped 10 bases, with 13 bases sitting between them. The CDR3 loop is CASSYQTGGAQYF. As DNA, the CDR3 is TGTGCCAGCAGTTACCAAACAGGGGGGGCGCAGTATTTT.

The rearrangement uses TRBV7-2 and TRBJ2-7; maybe TRBD1 (5 bases). Trimming removed 1 base from V and 5 bases from J, with 9 bases in between. CDR3 size: 13 residues. The germline V gene has CDR1 SGHTA and CDR2 FQGNSA. CDR3 sequence (DNA): TGTGCCAGCAGCTTAGGGCAGGGCGACGAGCAGTACTTC. This translates into CASSLGQGDEQYF.

This clone was counted a single time. The CDR3 DNA reads as TGTGCCAGCAGTTTTGACCTAGCGGTACCCACAGATACGCAGTATTTT. Amino acids: CASSFDLAVPTDTQYF. The chain uses TRBV28 and TRBJ2-3, with TRBD2 matching 7 bases. V trimming: 3 bases; J trimming: 2 bases; junction bases outside the gene matches: 8. The CDR3 is 16 amino acids. CDR1 is MDHEN, CDR2 SYDVKM, per germline.

This CDR3 is CASSFGQVGANVLTF. The CDR3, as DNA: TGTGCCAGCAGCTTCGGACAGGTCGGGGCCAACGTCCTGACTTTC. The chain carries TRBV5-5 and TRBJ2-6; 7 nucleotides agree with TRBD1. CDR1 and CDR2 from the germline V gene are SGHKS and YYEKEE (reference sequence). Trimming at V came to 2 bases and at J to 4 bases, leaving 3 bases not matched to a gene. The CDR3 extends over 15 amino acids.